This entry features one T cell receptor beta chain sequence. The antigen remains undetermined. This sample is part of a study of vaccination and CD4 T cells after COVID-19. Study-wide background: Cultures serving as controls received a peptide pool (CEFX or HIV-1 Nef) or no peptide.

With the Oncomine TCR Beta short-read assay, DNA from cultured CD4+ T cells was sequenced. MiXCR, applied by TCRdb to the PCR reads, yields one record per CDR3 protein. The table lists 3,500 to 4,000 distinct CDR3 sequences, about a sixth of them singletons, with about 16% in the top ten. Treatment described: approximately 10-day PBMC culture with coronavirus spike peptide pools or control peptides (ViraFEST assay). The CDR3 has 13 residues. Trimming cost V 4 bases and J 4 bases, with 10 bases left between them. CDR1 and CDR2 (germline): SEHNR, FQNEAQ (reference sequence). The genes are TRBV7-9 and TRBJ1-1, with D perhaps matching TRBD1 (5 bases). Sequencing input: CD4+ T cells from blood, cultured in vitro. The sequence was obtained from a human donor who had recovered from COVID-19. The CDR3 coding sequence is TGTGCCAGCAGCTCTCCGGGGGGCACTGAAGCTTTCTTT. Protein product: CASSSPGGTEAFF. Complete variable domain (other parts from reference TRBV7-9 and TRBJ1-1): DTGVSQNPRHKITKRGQNVTFRCDPISEHNRLYWYRQTLGQGPEFLTYFQNEAQLEKSRLLSDRFSAERPKGSFSTLEIQRTEQGDSAMYLCASSSPGGTEAFFGQGTRLTVV.